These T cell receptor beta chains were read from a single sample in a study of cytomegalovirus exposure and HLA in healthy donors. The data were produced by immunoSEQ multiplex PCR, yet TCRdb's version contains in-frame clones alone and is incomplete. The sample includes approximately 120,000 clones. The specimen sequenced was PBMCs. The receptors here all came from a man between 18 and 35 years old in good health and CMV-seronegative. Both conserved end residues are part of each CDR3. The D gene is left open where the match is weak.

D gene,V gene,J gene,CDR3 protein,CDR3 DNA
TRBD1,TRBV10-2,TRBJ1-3,CASTLKTGVFGGNTIYF,TGCGCCAGCACCCTTAAGACAGGGGTATTCGGTGGAAACACCATATATTTT
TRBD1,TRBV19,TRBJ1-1,CASINDRGREAFF,TGTGCCAGTATTAATGACAGGGGACGAGAAGCTTTCTTT
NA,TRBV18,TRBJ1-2,CASSPSGGMVRGYTF,TGTGCCAGCTCACCATCGGGAGGGATGGTTCGTGGCTACACCTTC
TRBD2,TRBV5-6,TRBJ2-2,CASSLLGGTGELFF,TGTGCCAGCTCGCTTCTGGGAGGGACCGGGGAGCTGTTTTTT
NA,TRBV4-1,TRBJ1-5,CASSQGFPDQPQHF,TGCGCCAGCAGCCAAGGGTTTCCAGATCAGCCCCAGCATTTT
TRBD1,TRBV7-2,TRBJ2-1,CASSLVGTEYNEQFF,TGTGCCAGCAGCTTAGTTGGGACAGAGTACAATGAGCAGTTCTTC
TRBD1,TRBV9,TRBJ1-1,CASSEGQGYTEAFF,TGTGCCAGCAGCGAAGGACAGGGGTACACTGAAGCTTTCTTT
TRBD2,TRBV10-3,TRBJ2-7,CAIRAESGESYEQYF,TGTGCCATCAGAGCCGAGAGCGGGGAGTCCTACGAGCAGTACTTC
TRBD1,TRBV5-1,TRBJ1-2,CASSGQGAGYGYTF,TGCGCCAGCAGCGGTCAGGGGGCAGGCTATGGCTACACCTTC
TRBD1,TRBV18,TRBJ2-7,CASSRGQGPYEQYF,TGTGCCAGCTCCCGGGGACAGGGGCCCTACGAGCAGTACTTC
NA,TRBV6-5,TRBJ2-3,CASSYFSGSTDTQYF,TGTGCCAGCAGTTACTTCAGCGGGAGCACAGATACGCAGTATTTT
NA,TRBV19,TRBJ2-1,CASSKTSYNEQFF,TGTGCCAGTAGTAAGACTAGTTACAATGAGCAGTTCTTC
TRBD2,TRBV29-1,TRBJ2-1,CSGLPLAGHNEQFF,TGCAGCGGACTACCACTAGCGGGGCACAATGAGCAGTTCTTC
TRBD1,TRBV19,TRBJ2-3,CASRQRTWDRGSADTQYF,TGTGCCAGCAGACAACGGACTTGGGACAGGGGTTCAGCAGATACGCAGTATTTT
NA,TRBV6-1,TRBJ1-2,CASSEWQNYGYTF,TGTGCCAGCAGTGAATGGCAAAACTATGGCTACACCTTC
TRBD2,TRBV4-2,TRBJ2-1,CASTATPRGGSYNEQFF,TGTGCCAGCACCGCGACCCCGCGGGGGGGCTCCTACAATGAGCAGTTCTTC
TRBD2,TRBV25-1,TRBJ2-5,CASSGGLAEYF,TGTGCCAGCAGTGGGGGACTAGCGGAGTACTTC
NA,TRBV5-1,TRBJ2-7,CASSPDSGTYEQYF,TGCGCCAGCAGCCCAGATAGCGGCACGTACGAGCAGTACTTC
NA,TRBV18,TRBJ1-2,CASSQLQGPYNYGYTF,TGTGCCAGCTCACAGTTACAGGGTCCTTATAACTATGGCTACACCTTC
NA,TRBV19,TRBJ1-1,CATQTHGGGTEAFF,TGTGCCACCCAGACTCACGGGGGGGGGACTGAAGCTTTCTTT